This TCR beta chain was sequenced during a study of blood T cell repertoires in COVID-19. Study-level background: Acute and convalescent COVID-19 specimens originated in the United States, Italy and Spain. From T cells, B-cell-depleted T cells, or PBMCs came the material, which was cDNA or gDNA.

Using immunoSEQ multiplex PCR, the repertoire was profiled, and TCRdb retains in-frame clones only, with some absent. The table records approximately 140,000 clones, about four fifths of them present only once. With termini counted, the CDR3 has 16 amino acids. Germline V gene data show CDR1 as LNHDA and CDR2 as SQIVND (reference sequence). On this clone itself: Because the CDR3's place on the DNA is in doubt, the DNA is left out and the CDR3 is given as listed by TCRdb.

This receptor was taken from a man in his forties with active or convalescent COVID-19. The sample comprised peripheral blood. The chain uses TRBV19 and TRBJ2-2; the table's D call, TRBD2, has no DNA check behind it. The CDR3 loop reads CASTLRAGKNTGELFF.